These T cell receptor beta chains were read from a single sample in a study of T cells after yellow fever vaccination. TCRdb re-called the 5' RACE reads through MiXCR, storing one row per CDR3 protein. This table has hundreds of thousands of distinct CDR3 sequences, roughly 12% appearing once. The sample was PBMCs, taken on the day of the yellow fever booster vaccination. These receptors were taken from a man aged 25 to 40 who received the YFV17D yellow fever vaccine. CDR3s include the opening cysteine and the closing phenylalanine or tryptophan. The D gene is left open where the match is weak. Clone size appears in some rows only: once, few, many, or a class for an expanded clone.

D gene	V gene	J gene	clone size	CDR3 protein	CDR3 DNA
TRBD2	TRBV4-2	TRBJ2-1	few	CASSQGTSDYNEQFF	TGTGCCAGCAGCCAAGGGACTAGCGACTACAATGAGCAGTTCTTC
-	TRBV15	TRBJ1-1	few	CATSRGGVMNTEAFF	TGTGCCACCAGCAGAGGTGGGGTAATGAACACTGAAGCTTTCTTT
-	TRBV6-4	TRBJ2-1	-	CASSQEGVATQFF	TGTGCCAGCAGTCAAGAGGGGGTAGCGACGCAGTTCTTC
-	TRBV7-2	TRBJ1-1	-	CASSQEGWMEAFF	TGTGCCAGCAGCCAAGAGGGTTGGATGGAAGCTTTCTTT
TRBD2	TRBV7-2	TRBJ2-5	-	CASSLKVAGEETQYF	TGTGCCAGCAGCTTAAAGGTCGCGGGAGAAGAGACCCAGTACTTC
-	TRBV4-3	TRBJ1-6	-	CASSHEQGRSPLHF	TGCGCCAGCAGCCACGAGCAGGGACGATCACCCCTCCACTTT
TRBD2	TRBV20-1	TRBJ2-1	-	CSARDLLRETNEQFF	TGCAGTGCTAGAGATCTTTTGCGGGAGACGAATGAGCAGTTCTTC
-	TRBV20-1	TRBJ2-7	many	CSADSGSHYEQYF	TGCAGTGCCGACAGCGGGTCCCACTACGAGCAGTACTTC
-	TRBV20-1	TRBJ1-1	-	CSARDMRVAEAFF	TGCAGTGCTAGAGATATGAGGGTCGCTGAAGCTTTCTTT
TRBD1	TRBV5-4	TRBJ2-2	-	CASSSGQAAGELFF	TGTGCCAGCAGTTCCGGACAGGCCGCCGGGGAGCTGTTTTTT
TRBD1	TRBV25-1	TRBJ1-6	-	CASSEWRGPYNSPLHF	TGTGCCAGCAGTGAATGGAGGGGGCCGTATAATTCACCCCTCCACTTT
TRBD1	TRBV7-9	TRBJ2-5	few	CASSRRGTGQETQYF	TGTGCCAGCAGCCGACGGGGGACAGGGCAGGAGACCCAGTACTTC
-	TRBV20-1	TRBJ2-7	-	CSARVLTRDNELQYF	TGCAGTGCTAGAGTTTTGACCCGGGACAACGAGTTGCAGTACTTC
-	TRBV11-2	TRBJ2-5	-	CASSTTAKETQYF	TGTGCCAGCAGCACGACAGCCAAAGAGACCCAGTACTTC
TRBD1	TRBV12-3/TRBV12-4	TRBJ1-2	-	CASNLGQFYGYTF	TGTGCCAGCAACCTGGGACAGTTTTATGGCTACACCTTC
-	TRBV20-1	TRBJ2-3	few	CSAVLSPSSTDTQYF	TGCAGTGCGGTCCTGAGCCCCTCGTCAACAGATACGCAGTATTTT
TRBD1	TRBV29-1	TRBJ2-2	-	CSVAAGQGNGELFF	TGCAGCGTCGCCGCCGGACAGGGGAACGGGGAGCTGTTTTTT
-	TRBV7-8	TRBJ1-1	-	CASSLRAMTEAFF	TGTGCCAGCAGCTTAAGGGCGATGACTGAAGCTTTCTTT
-	TRBV6-2/TRBV6-3	TRBJ1-2	-	CASKGRGHGYTF	TGTGCCAGCAAAGGCCGGGGGCACGGCTACACCTTC
TRBD2	TRBV5-6	TRBJ2-5	-	CASSRSGTSGPGETQYF	TGTGCCAGCAGCCGATCCGGGACTAGCGGACCGGGAGAGACCCAGTACTTC
-	TRBV24-1	TRBJ2-1	-	CATSDPKTSNEQFF	TGTGCCACCAGTGATCCTAAGACTAGCAATGAGCAGTTCTTC
-	TRBV4-3	TRBJ2-4	few	CASSRGAPGDIQYF	TGCGCCAGCAGCCGGGGGGCGCCCGGTGACATTCAGTACTTC
TRBD2	TRBV12-3/TRBV12-4	TRBJ2-1	once	CASSVLAGVYYNEQFF	TGTGCCAGCAGTGTACTAGCGGGAGTTTACTACAATGAGCAGTTCTTC